This T cell receptor (beta chain) was recorded in a study of shared clonotypes between healthy human individuals. Whole-study findings and limits: Exclusively blood specimens were collected; tissue repertoires likely differ. There were few donors, and this limited the genetic and exposure-history diversity represented.

Terminally differentiated effector memory CD45RA+ cells were excluded from the naive CD8 cells, which were CD45RO-negative and positively selected for CCR7. Points on this clone: Its target is not known.

TCRdb keeps only in-frame clones here, not all; method: immunoSEQ multiplex PCR. The sample holds around 550,000 clones; about 95% are singletons and the top ten take approximately 0.11%. Trimming pared 0 bases from V and 3 bases from J, leaving 8 bases between. This CDR3 spans 15 amino acids. The germline V gene encodes CDR1 MNHEY and CDR2 SVGAGI. The rearrangement joins TRBV6-5 to TRBJ2-2; D ambiguous. This sequence was found in a woman aged 30 to 39 in good health. The source material was naive CD8+ T cells sorted from blood. The CDR3 loop reads CASSYSFLDTGELFF. Written as DNA, the CDR3 is TGTGCCAGCAGTTACTCGTTTCTGGACACCGGGGAGCTGTTTTTT.